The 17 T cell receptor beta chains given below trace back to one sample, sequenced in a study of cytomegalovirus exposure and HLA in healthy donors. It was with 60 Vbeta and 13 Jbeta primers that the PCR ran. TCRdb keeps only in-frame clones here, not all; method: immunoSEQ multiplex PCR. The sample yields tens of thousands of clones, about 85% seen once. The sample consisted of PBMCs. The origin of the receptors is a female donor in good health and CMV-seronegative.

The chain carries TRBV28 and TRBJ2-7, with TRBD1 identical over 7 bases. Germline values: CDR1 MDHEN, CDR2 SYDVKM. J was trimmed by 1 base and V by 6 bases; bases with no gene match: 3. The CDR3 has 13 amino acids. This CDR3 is CASSLGQSYEQYF. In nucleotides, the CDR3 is TGTGCCAGCAGCCTGGGACAGTCCTACGAGCAGTACTTC. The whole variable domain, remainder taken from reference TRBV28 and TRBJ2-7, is DVKVTQSSRYLVKRTGEKVFLECVQDMDHENMFWYRQDPGLGLRLIYFSYDVKMKEKGDIPEGYSVSREKKERFSLILESASTNQTSMYLCASSLGQSYEQYFGPGTRLTVT.

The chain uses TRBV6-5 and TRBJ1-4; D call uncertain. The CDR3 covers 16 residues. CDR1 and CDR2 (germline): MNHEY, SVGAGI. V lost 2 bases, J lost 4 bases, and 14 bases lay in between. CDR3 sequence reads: CASSYGRTPDNEKLFF. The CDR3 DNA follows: TGTGCCAGCAGTTACGGCAGGACTCCTGATAATGAAAAACTGTTTTTT.

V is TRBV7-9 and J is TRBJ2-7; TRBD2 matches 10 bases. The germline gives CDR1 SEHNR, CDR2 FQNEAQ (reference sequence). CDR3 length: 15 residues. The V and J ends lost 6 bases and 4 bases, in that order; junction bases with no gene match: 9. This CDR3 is CASRYSSGSVYEQYF. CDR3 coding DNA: TGTGCCAGCAGATATTCTAGCGGGAGCGTGTACGAGCAGTACTTC.

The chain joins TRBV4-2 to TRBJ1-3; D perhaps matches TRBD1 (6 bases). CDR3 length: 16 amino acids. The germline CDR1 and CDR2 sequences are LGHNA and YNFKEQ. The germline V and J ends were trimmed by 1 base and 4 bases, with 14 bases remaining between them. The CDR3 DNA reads TGTGCCAGCAGCCAAGTGGGGGGGGCTGTGGGAAACACCATATATTTT. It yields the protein CASSQVGGAVGNTIYF.

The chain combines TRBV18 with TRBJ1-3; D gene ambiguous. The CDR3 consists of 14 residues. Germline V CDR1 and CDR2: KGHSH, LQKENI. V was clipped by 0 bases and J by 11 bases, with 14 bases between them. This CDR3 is CASSPPGRDGSIYF. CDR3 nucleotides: TGTGCCAGCTCACCACCCGGTCGCGACGGGTCCATATATTTT.

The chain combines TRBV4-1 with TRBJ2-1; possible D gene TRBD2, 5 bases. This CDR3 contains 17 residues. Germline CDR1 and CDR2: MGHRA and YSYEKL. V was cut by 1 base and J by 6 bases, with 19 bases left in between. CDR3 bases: TGCGCCAGCAGCCAAGTTTTAAAGGAATGGGCGGGCAATGAGCAGTTCTTC. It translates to CASSQVLKEWAGNEQFF.

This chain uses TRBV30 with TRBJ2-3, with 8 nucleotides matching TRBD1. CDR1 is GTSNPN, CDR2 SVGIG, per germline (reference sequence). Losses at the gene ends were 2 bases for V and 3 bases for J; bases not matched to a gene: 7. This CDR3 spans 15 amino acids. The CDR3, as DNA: TGTGCCTGGAGTCCCGGACAGGGTCGGACAGATACGCAGTATTTT. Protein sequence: CAWSPGQGRTDTQYF.

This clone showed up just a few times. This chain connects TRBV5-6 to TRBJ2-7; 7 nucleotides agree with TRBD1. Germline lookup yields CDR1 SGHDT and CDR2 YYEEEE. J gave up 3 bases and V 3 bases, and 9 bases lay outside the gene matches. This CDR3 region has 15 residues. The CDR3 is CASSSQGRRSYEQYF. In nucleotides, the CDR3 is TGTGCCAGCAGCTCACAGGGGAGAAGGAGCTACGAGCAGTACTTC.

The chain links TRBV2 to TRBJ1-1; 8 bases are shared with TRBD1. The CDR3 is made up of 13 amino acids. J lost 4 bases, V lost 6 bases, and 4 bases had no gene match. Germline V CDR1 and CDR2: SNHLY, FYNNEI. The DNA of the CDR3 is TGTGCCAGCAGCAGGGGGCGCAGCACTGAAGCTTTCTTT. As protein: CASSRGRSTEAFF.

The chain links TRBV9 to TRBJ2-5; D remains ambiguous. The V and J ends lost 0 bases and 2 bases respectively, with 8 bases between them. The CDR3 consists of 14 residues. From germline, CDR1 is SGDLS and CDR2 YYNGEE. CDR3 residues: CASSVAYGQETQYF. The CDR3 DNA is TGTGCCAGCAGCGTAGCTTACGGTCAAGAGACCCAGTACTTC.

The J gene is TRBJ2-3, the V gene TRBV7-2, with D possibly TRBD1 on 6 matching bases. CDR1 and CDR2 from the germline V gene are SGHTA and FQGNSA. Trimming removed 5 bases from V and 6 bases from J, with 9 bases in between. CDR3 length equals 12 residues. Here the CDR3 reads CASSQGSDTQYF. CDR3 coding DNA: TGTGCCAGCAGCCAGGGGTCTGATACGCAGTATTTT.

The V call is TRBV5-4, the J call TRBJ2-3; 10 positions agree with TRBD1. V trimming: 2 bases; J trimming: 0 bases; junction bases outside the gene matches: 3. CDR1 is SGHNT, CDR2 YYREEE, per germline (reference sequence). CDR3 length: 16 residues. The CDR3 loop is CASSLMTGGSTDTQYF. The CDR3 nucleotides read TGTGCCAGCAGCTTAATGACAGGGGGCAGCACAGATACGCAGTATTTT.

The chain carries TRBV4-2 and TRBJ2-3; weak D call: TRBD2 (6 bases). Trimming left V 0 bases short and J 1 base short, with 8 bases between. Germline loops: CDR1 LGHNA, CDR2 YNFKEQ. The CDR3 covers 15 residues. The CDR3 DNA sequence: TGTGCCAGCAGCCAAGATACGGGGGGCACAGATACGCAGTATTTT. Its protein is CASSQDTGGTDTQYF.

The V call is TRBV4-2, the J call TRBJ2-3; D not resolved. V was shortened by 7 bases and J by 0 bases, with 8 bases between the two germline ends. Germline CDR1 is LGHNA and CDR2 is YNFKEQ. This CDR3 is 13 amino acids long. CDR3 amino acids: CASNLQSTDTQYF. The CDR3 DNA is TGTGCCAGCAACCTCCAGAGCACAGATACGCAGTATTTT.

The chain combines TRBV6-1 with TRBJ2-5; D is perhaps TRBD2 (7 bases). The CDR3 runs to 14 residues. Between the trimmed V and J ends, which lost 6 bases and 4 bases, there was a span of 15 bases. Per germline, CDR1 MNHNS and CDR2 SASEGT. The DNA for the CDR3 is TGTGCCAGCAGGAACGGGGGGCCCGGAGAGACCCAGTACTTC. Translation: CASRNGGPGETQYF.

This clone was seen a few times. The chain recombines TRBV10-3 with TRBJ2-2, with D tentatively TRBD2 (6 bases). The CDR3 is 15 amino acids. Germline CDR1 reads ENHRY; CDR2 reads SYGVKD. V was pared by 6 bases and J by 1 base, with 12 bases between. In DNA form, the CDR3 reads TGTGCCATCAGAGTCAGCGGGTTGAACACCGGGGAGCTGTTTTTT. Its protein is CAIRVSGLNTGELFF.

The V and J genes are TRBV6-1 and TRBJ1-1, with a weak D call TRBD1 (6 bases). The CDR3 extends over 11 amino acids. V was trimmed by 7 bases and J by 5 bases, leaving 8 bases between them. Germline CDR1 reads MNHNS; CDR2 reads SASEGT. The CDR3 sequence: CASKQGTEAFF. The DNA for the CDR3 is TGTGCCAGCAAGCAGGGGACTGAAGCTTTCTTT.